The 23 T cell receptor beta chains below were found in one sample sequenced in a study of T cell changes during pregnancy in multiple sclerosis. Sequenced by immunoSEQ multiplex PCR; TCRdb stores in-frame clones only, minus some. Of fewer than 100,000 clones in the sample, approximately 94% were seen once. Sequencing was performed on peripheral blood, taken after pregnancy. These receptors all stem from a female donor in good health, enrolled as a control in a pregnancy study.

In DNA form, the CDR3 reads TGTGCCAGCAGCATGGGACTAGCGGGAGGAGAGACCCAGTACTTC. Residues: CASSMGLAGGETQYF. The V and J genes are TRBV11-2 and TRBJ2-5; 15 nucleotides align to TRBD2. Looked up from germline, CDR1 is SGHAT and CDR2 is FQNNGV. J gave up 4 bases and V 5 bases, and 2 bases lay outside the gene matches. The CDR3 has 15 amino acids.

This chain connects TRBV6-5 to TRBJ1-2; perhaps TRBD1 as D (6 bases). The V gene lost 0 bases and the J gene lost 8 bases, with 10 bases spanning the gap. CDR1 and CDR2 from the germline V gene are MNHEY and SVGAGI. This CDR3 is built from 13 residues. The CDR3 bases are TGTGCCAGCAGTTACTCGGGGGCCACGGGCTACACCTTC. Its protein product is CASSYSGATGYTF.

The V gene is TRBV7-6, the J gene TRBJ2-3; 13 nucleotides line up with TRBD2. The CDR3 covers 19 residues. J gave up 2 bases and V 4 bases, and 12 bases lay outside the gene matches. Germline CDR1 reads SGHVS; CDR2 reads FNYEAQ. The CDR3 DNA reads as TGTGCCAGCAGCTCAATGGGACTAGCGGGAAGAGGGATCACAGATACGCAGTATTTT. Translated: CASSSMGLAGRGITDTQYF.

The chain joins TRBV6-4 to TRBJ1-5; 8 bases align to TRBD1. In germline, CDR1 is MRHNA, CDR2 SNTAGT. The ends lost 8 bases at V and 5 bases at J; junction bases unmatched: 5. The CDR3 loop spans 13 amino acids. The CDR3 is CASAPDRDQPQHF. CDR3 in DNA: TGTGCCAGCGCCCCGGACAGGGATCAGCCCCAGCATTTT.

This clone was found once. The chain joins TRBV7-2 to TRBJ2-7, with 7 bases matching TRBD2. Germline CDR1 and CDR2: SGHTA and FQGNSA. There are 14 residues in the CDR3. The V and J ends lost 5 bases and 1 base, in that order; junction bases with no gene match: 5. The CDR3 region is CASSLEAGSYEQYF. The CDR3 nucleotides read TGTGCCAGCAGCCTAGAAGCGGGATCCTACGAGCAGTACTTC.

This clone is a singleton in its sample. The chain employs TRBV7-8 and TRBJ1-1; no firm D call. Germline CDR1 SGHVS, CDR2 FQNEAQ. The V gene lost 5 bases and the J gene lost 1 base, with 8 bases spanning the gap. This CDR3 is 13 amino acids long. CDR3 sequence: CASSGPRNTEAFF. CDR3 in DNA: TGTGCCAGCAGCGGCCCTAGGAACACTGAAGCTTTCTTT.

This clone was detected only once. The chain combines TRBV14 with TRBJ2-7; possible D gene TRBD2, 5 bases. Trimming removed 4 bases from V and 6 bases from J, with 19 bases in between. CDR1 is SGHDN, CDR2 FVKESK, per germline. The CDR3 runs to 15 residues. The CDR3 is CASSRQIGVAGEQYF. The CDR3 DNA follows: TGTGCCAGCAGCCGCCAAATCGGGGTGGCTGGCGAGCAGTACTTC.

The genes are TRBV18 and TRBJ1-3, with D unclear. V gave up 2 bases and J gave up 4 bases, with 15 bases separating them. CDR3 length: 16 amino acids. Germline-derived CDR1 and CDR2 are KGHSH and LQKENI. The CDR3 loop reads CASSPSAALSGNTIYF. DNA of the CDR3: TGTGCCAGCTCACCATCCGCAGCGTTGAGCGGAAACACCATATATTTT.

The chain carries TRBV27 and TRBJ2-7, with 7 bases that match TRBD2. The trim removed 5 bases at V and 4 bases at J, leaving 14 bases unmatched. The CDR3 has 16 amino acids. The germline V gene has CDR1 MNHEY and CDR2 SMNVEV (reference sequence). The CDR3 region is CASSQRPTSAGYEQYF. CDR3 bases: TGTGCCAGCAGTCAGAGACCAACTAGCGCCGGATACGAGCAGTACTTC.

The chain carries TRBV9 and TRBJ2-5; the D is unclear. The ends were cut back, 4 bases at V and 1 base at J, with 11 bases in the middle. The CDR3 sequence is 14 residues long. The germline CDR1 and CDR2 sequences are SGDLS and YYNGEE. CDR3 DNA: TGTGCCAGCAGCCCAGTCTCGGGCCAAGAGACCCAGTACTTC. Protein sequence: CASSPVSGQETQYF. The full variable domain, with the rest looked up from reference TRBV9 and TRBJ2-5, is DSGVTQTPKHLITATGQRVTLRCSPRSGDLSVYWYQQSLDQGLQFLIQYYNGEERAKGNILERFSAQQFPDLHSELNLSSLELGDSALYFCASSPVSGQETQYFGPGTRLLVL.

The chain couples TRBV6-9 to TRBJ1-5, with D maybe TRBD1 (5 bases). The CDR3 length is 13 residues. The germline V gene encodes CDR1 MNHGY and CDR2 SVAAGI. V lost 11 bases and J 4 bases, leaving 15 bases between the germline ends. The CDR3: CARHGGGNQPQHF. CDR3 nucleotides: TGTGCCCGACACGGGGGGGGAAATCAGCCCCAGCATTTT.

This clone was seen a single time. CDR3: CASSQEWRALNEQFF. CDR3 sequence (DNA): TGCGCCAGCAGCCAAGAGTGGCGGGCGCTCAATGAGCAGTTCTTC. The V gene is TRBV4-3, the J gene TRBJ2-1, with D possibly matching TRBD2 (5 bases). Germline V gene lookup returns CDR1 LGHNA and CDR2 YSLEER. V shed 0 bases and J shed 6 bases, with 12 bases lying between them. CDR3 length: 15 amino acids.

V is TRBV7-2 and J is TRBJ2-1; TRBD2 agrees at 9 bases. The CDR3 extends over 19 amino acids. V shed 5 bases and J 8 bases; nucleotides not matched to a gene: 22. Germline loops: CDR1 SGHTA, CDR2 FQGNSA. DNA for the CDR3: TGTGCCAGCAGCCGGTGGGAGGAGAATAGCGGGGGCTTATACCATGAGCAGTTCTTC. It encodes CASSRWEENSGGLYHEQFF. Full variable domain (remainder filled in from reference TRBV7-2 and TRBJ2-1): GAGVSQSPSNKVTEKGKDVELRCDPISGHTALYWYRQSLGQGLEFLIYFQGNSAPDKSGLPSDRFSAERTGGSVSTLTIQRTQQEDSAVYLCASSRWEENSGGLYHEQFFGPGTRLTVL.

This chain links TRBV28 with TRBJ2-7, with D possibly matching TRBD1 (5 bases). The CDR3 runs 14 residues. Per germline, CDR1 MDHEN and CDR2 SYDVKM. V was clipped by 7 bases and J by 3 bases, with 16 bases between them. Here the CDR3 reads CASIDQQARYEQYF. The CDR3 DNA reads as TGTGCCAGCATCGACCAACAGGCCCGCTACGAGCAGTACTTC.

The rearrangement uses TRBV7-3 and TRBJ1-1; perhaps TRBD1 as D (6 bases). With 5 bases removed from V and 1 base from J, the gap between germline ends came to 11 bases. CDR1 is SGHTA, CDR2 FQGTGA, per germline. The length of the CDR3 is 14 residues. For the CDR3, the DNA is TGTGCCAGCAGCCTAGGACAGAAGAACACTGAAGCTTTCTTT. It is translated as CASSLGQKNTEAFF.

The chain is built from TRBV10-3 and TRBJ1-2, with TRBD1 as a possible D gene (5 bases). Germline V gives CDR1 ENHRY, CDR2 SYGVKD. With 0 bases removed from V and 4 bases from J, the gap between germline ends came to 12 bases. The CDR3 is 15 residues long. The CDR3: CAISESGREGYGYTF. CDR3 nucleotides: TGTGCCATCAGTGAGTCTGGCAGGGAGGGCTATGGCTACACCTTC.

This clone occurred a few times. The rearrangement links TRBV5-4 to TRBJ1-1; possibly TRBD1 for D (5 bases). The CDR3 is 18 amino acids. Trimming cost V 4 bases and J 0 bases, with 22 bases left between them. Germline lookup yields CDR1 SGHNT and CDR2 YYREEE (reference sequence). CDR3 coding DNA: TGTGCCAGCAGCAGCGGGGGGAACGAACCGCCCATGAACACTGAAGCTTTCTTT. Its protein product is CASSSGGNEPPMNTEAFF.

The chain uses TRBV5-1 and TRBJ2-5, with D perhaps TRBD1 (6 bases). Germline assignment: CDR1 SGHRS and CDR2 YFSETQ. The V end was cut by 4 bases, the J end by 5 bases, with 9 bases between. This CDR3 spans 12 amino acids. Here the CDR3 reads CASSGTTETQYF. The CDR3 DNA is TGCGCCAGCAGCGGGACAACGGAGACCCAGTACTTC.

The chain carries TRBV6-5 and TRBJ2-7, with D perhaps matching TRBD2 (5 bases). In germline, CDR1 is MNHEY, CDR2 SVGAGI. V lost 2 bases and J lost 2, with 7 bases in between. This CDR3 region has 13 residues. CDR3 in amino acids: CASSYPGTYEQYF. The CDR3 bases are TGTGCCAGCAGTTACCCCGGGACCTACGAGCAGTACTTC.

The rearrangement joins TRBV5-8 to TRBJ1-4, with D perhaps matching TRBD1 (5 bases). The CDR3 runs to 15 residues. Trimming shortened V by 2 bases and J by 12 bases, and 20 bases separated the two germline ends. Germline V gene data show CDR1 as SGHTS and CDR2 as YDEGEE. In nucleotides, the CDR3 is TGTGCCAGCAGCTTAAACATTGGGGCCAGAGTAGAACTGTTTTTT. Protein product: CASSLNIGARVELFF.

This chain uses TRBV19 with TRBJ2-7; 9 bases match TRBD1. This CDR3 is 14 amino acids long. Germline lookup yields CDR1 LNHDA and CDR2 SQIVND (reference sequence). The V segment lost 10 bases and the J segment 5 bases; nucleotides outside the gene matches: 12. This CDR3 reads CATRRGTGLNEQYF. In DNA form, the CDR3 reads TGTGCCACCCGTCGGGGGACAGGGCTCAACGAGCAGTACTTC.

The rearrangement links TRBV6-5 to TRBJ1-6, with D hard to call. Trimming shortened V by 6 bases and J by 9 bases, and 15 bases separated the two germline ends. The germline V gene has CDR1 MNHEY and CDR2 SVGAGI. This CDR3 has 14 amino acids. DNA for the CDR3: TGTGCCAGCAGCCCCGGGCCCCGGGGTTCACCCCTCCACTTT. Translation: CASSPGPRGSPLHF.

This clone has just one count. The genes are TRBV10-3 and TRBJ2-7, with a tentative D call TRBD2 (6 bases). CDR1 ENHRY and CDR2 SYGVKD come from the germline V gene. This CDR3 is 16 amino acids long. V dropped 2 bases and J dropped 6 bases, with 20 bases sitting between them. CDR3 sequence: CAISEVGRGRMGEQYF. For the CDR3, the DNA is TGTGCCATCAGTGAGGTGGGACGGGGGAGAATGGGCGAGCAGTACTTC.